The T cell receptor beta chain described here comes from a study of T cells in Graves' hyperthyroidism and ophthalmopathy (dated 2019 in TCRdb). Regarding the complete study: Peripheral blood was collected at initial diagnosis, before any treatment. To identify TCR V-J signatures that set the groups apart, the researchers used a discovery cohort of about a hundred patients, made up of 40 to 45 with Graves' ophthalmopathy and 55 to 65 with stable Graves' hyperthyroidism. Whether ophthalmopathy could be predicted prospectively was tested in an independent validation cohort made up of 18 hyperthyroidism patients plus 17 patients who later progressed to ophthalmopathy. The 100 or so discovery patients were divided at random into training and test sets in a 7:3 ratio. Thyroid tissue and blood T-cell repertoires from over 5 Graves' hyperthyroidism patients were also compared in the study. Once sampling was done, hyperthyroidism patients were given methimazole at a starting dose of 30 mg daily, whereas ophthalmopathy patients were given high-dose intravenous methylprednisolone. The paper describes TCR Vbeta CDR3 sequencing of some 130 peripheral blood samples, made up of roughly 40 ophthalmopathy patients, approximately 73 hyperthyroidism patients and 17 progressor patients.

This clonotype was recorded a few times. Its target antigen remains unknown. Base qualities are not provided; no much larger clone lies one nucleotide away. What the study reported, not specific to this receptor: In validation, progression to ophthalmopathy was predicted by the model with around 70% sensitivity and 72% to 85% specificity, a median of around 6.5 months before onset. Most expanded thyroid clonotypes (frequency above 0.001) were also found in blood, which suggests that blood repertoires may mirror thyroid immune responses. Sample size was not statistically predetermined, and blinding of investigators to group allocation was not performed. Ophthalmopathy was separated from stable hyperthyroidism by a 13 V-J signature model, with approximately 86% sensitivity and approximately 81% specificity obtained in cross-validation and 80%/75% obtained in testing.

From V the trimming removes 0 bases and from J it removes 1 base, while the gene matches leave 6 bases of the junction unaccounted for. The CDR3, from cysteine to phenylalanine, totals 17 residues. Only the CDR3 portion is preserved as DNA: 51 bases, with reading frame beginning at the first base. For CDR1 and CDR2, the germline V gene (reference sequence) lists SGHNT and YYREEE. Ophthalmopathy patients had moderately to severely active disease, Clinical Activity Score of at least 3, NOSPECS grade of at least 4, and duration under 3 months. Patients with uncontrolled infections, other autoimmune diseases, pregnancy or lactation were excluded. Clinical symptoms, serum thyroxine and TRAb, thyroid ultrasound, and orbital computed tomography formed the basis for the diagnoses. PBMCs were separated from around 9.1 ml of fresh peripheral blood using Ficoll-Paque density gradient centrifugation. Total RNA was extracted with Trizol reagent, and quality was checked on an Agilent 2100 Bioanalyzer.

TCR beta CDR3 regions were amplified from RNA transcripts. The first round of RT-PCR for the TCR CDR3 was performed with the HTBI primer set and the Qiagen OneStep RT-PCR kit. The libraries were constructed in a second round of multiplex PCR and then size-selected and purified. The libraries were sequenced on an Illumina HiSeq2000 using paired-end 100 bp reads. As for the authors' bioinformatics: Raw data were processed with SOAPnuke, discarding reads with adapters, uncalled bases, mean Phred below 15, or no exact constant-primer or identifier match. High-quality paired reads were merged using COPE v1.2.5, and each unique nucleotide sequence was defined as a clonotype. MiTCR v1.1 was used to align the clonotypes against IMGT TRBV, TRBD and TRBJ reference segments. The analysis included only V-J combinations with a frequency above 0.0001, which together covered approximately 99% of the repertoires. The TCS score was defined as F50 (clonal expansion) divided by E x V (chaos), with BLOSUM62-based TCRdist calculated between CDR3 peptides within each V-J. Welch's t-statistics and random forest reduced approximately 520 V-J features to 10 to 15, which were used in a naive Bayes classifier (R e1071). TCRdb passed the public sequencing reads through fastp at Q25 and MiXCR, retaining productive beta sequences. Every CDR3 protein is listed once, alongside the most common genes and DNA of its rows. The V and J calls shown here were made by TCRdb, not taken from the authors' results. Within this sample are around 600,000 distinct CDR3 sequences, with roughly a sixth of them counted one time only. The ten largest clones represent less than 3.5% of the sample.

Sequencing was carried out using blood. The source is a woman aged 40 to 50 with Graves' ophthalmopathy. The chain is encoded by TRBV5-4 joined to TRBJ2-5, and 10 junction bases match TRBD2. At the DNA level, the sequence is TGTGCCAGCAGCTTGGATCGAGCGGGGGGGCCCCAAGAGACCCAGTACTTC. Translation gives CASSLDRAGGPQETQYF.